These 27 T cell receptor beta chains were all obtained from the same sample, sequenced in a study of beta chain features in type 1 diabetes. General study results and limits: TCRB CDR3 length was moderately but significantly reduced in all four CD4+ subsets of Type 1 diabetes patients.

Expressed TCRB transcripts were sequenced because the entire RNA isolate underwent reverse transcription. Some clones are missing from TCRdb's copy, which holds only in-frame ones; the method was immunoSEQ multiplex PCR. The data contain a few hundred thousand clones, over 10% of them seen just once; the ten biggest clones take up about 0.01%. Their antigens are not known. The material sequenced was naive CD4+ T cells from blood. These TCRs come from a young woman with type 1 diabetes.

This clone was detected only a few times. The chain links TRBV7-3 to TRBJ2-3; TRBD2 aligns across 13 bases. The CDR3 is 16 amino acids. V lost 5 bases and J lost 4; bases outside the gene matches: 6. The germline CDR1 and CDR2 sequences are SGHTA and FQGTGA. As DNA, the CDR3 is TGTGCCAGCAGCCTAAGGACTAGCGGGAGCCCAGATACGCAGTATTTT. Its translation: CASSLRTSGSPDTQYF.

This clone turned up a few times. The chain links TRBV4-2 to TRBJ2-7; tentative D call: TRBD2 (6 bases). V lost 4 bases to trimming and J lost 4 bases, with 26 bases between them. The germline CDR1 and CDR2 sequences are LGHNA and YNFKEQ. This CDR3 region has 18 residues. The CDR3 loop is CASSLAGPGTGFSYEQYF. CDR3 DNA sequence: TGTGCCAGCAGCCTCGCGGGACCGGGGACGGGCTTTTCGTACGAGCAGTACTTC.

The chain links TRBV9 to TRBJ2-3; D possibly corresponds to TRBD2 (6 bases). V lost 1 base and J lost 1, with 13 bases in between. CDR3 size: 16 residues. The V gene's germline CDR1 is SGDLS and CDR2 YYNGEE. In DNA form, the CDR3 reads TGTGCCAGCAGCGTATTCCCCGGAGGGGGCACAGATACGCAGTATTTT. This encodes CASSVFPGGGTDTQYF.

The chain has TRBV29-1 and TRBJ1-2; TRBD1 might be the D (5 bases). The CDR3 extends over 11 amino acids. Germline values: CDR1 SQVTM, CDR2 ANQGSEA. V dropped 7 bases and J dropped 6 bases, with 12 bases sitting between them. The CDR3 protein is CSGGRQNGYTF. CDR3 bases: TGCAGCGGTGGAAGACAGAATGGCTACACCTTC.

This clone has only a few counts. V is TRBV5-1 and J is TRBJ2-7; 8 positions match TRBD2. Per germline, CDR1 SGHRS and CDR2 YFSETQ. With 1 base clipped from V and 5 bases from J, the junction kept 5 bases outside the gene matches. This CDR3 region has 14 residues. The CDR3 sequence is CASSLRSGRDEQYF. CDR3 bases: TGCGCCAGCAGCTTGAGGTCCGGGAGGGACGAGCAGTACTTC. The complete variable domain, with remaining parts taken from reference TRBV5-1 and TRBJ2-7, reads KAGVTQTPRYLIKTRGQQVTLSCSPISGHRSVSWYQQTPGQGLQFLFEYFSETQRNKGNFPGRFSGRQFSNSRSEMNVSTLELGDSALYLCASSLRSGRDEQYFGPGTRLTVT.

This clone was detected a few times. The CDR3 loop reads CASSLIIEETQYF. In DNA form, the CDR3 reads TGTGCCAGCAGCTTGATAATAGAAGAGACCCAGTACTTC. The V call is TRBV5-4, the J call TRBJ2-5, with D hard to call. The germline V gene encodes CDR1 SGHNT and CDR2 YYREEE (reference sequence). With 1 base removed from V and 3 bases from J, the gap between germline ends came to 7 bases. CDR3 length: 13 amino acids.

This clone was counted between two and nine times. This rearrangement joins TRBV6-1 to TRBJ2-3; 7 nucleotides agree with TRBD2. The CDR3 length is 15 residues. The ends lost 6 bases at V and 1 base at J; junction bases unmatched: 7. CDR1 is MNHNS and CDR2 is SASEGT in the germline V gene. CDR3 residues: CASRSGTSGTDTQYF. DNA of the CDR3: TGTGCCAGCAGAAGTGGAACTAGCGGCACAGATACGCAGTATTTT.

The CDR3 region is CASSSLQLGGRDYSYEQYF. CDR3 DNA: TGTGCCAGCAGTTCCTTGCAGTTGGGGGGGCGGGACTACTCCTACGAGCAGTACTTC. This chain uses TRBV28 with TRBJ2-7, with a possible D match to TRBD2 (7 bases). Trimming cost V 4 bases and J 0 bases, with 25 bases left between them. The germline V gene has CDR1 MDHEN and CDR2 SYDVKM. This CDR3 is built from 19 residues. Based on the CDR3 plus reference TRBV28 and TRBJ2-7, the full variable domain is DVKVTQSSRYLVKRTGEKVFLECVQDMDHENMFWYRQDPGLGLRLIYFSYDVKMKEKGDIPEGYSVSREKKERFSLILESASTNQTSMYLCASSSLQLGGRDYSYEQYFGPGTRLTVT.

The rearrangement links TRBV12-5 to TRBJ2-7; weak D call: TRBD1 (6 bases). V shed 6 bases and J shed 4 bases, with 16 bases lying between them. The CDR3 contains 14 residues. Germline V gene lookup returns CDR1 LGHNT and CDR2 FRNRAP. As DNA, the CDR3 is TGTGCTAGTGGGTGGGGGCAGGCCCTGTACGAGCAGTACTTC. Encoded protein: CASGWGQALYEQYF.

A few counts support this clone. V and J are TRBV9 and TRBJ1-6, with TRBD1 matching over 7 bases. In germline, CDR1 is SGDLS, CDR2 YYNGEE. CDR3 length: 14 amino acids. V was pared by 4 bases and J by 7 bases, with 5 bases of the junction left unmatched. CDR3 residues: CASSLGQSNSPLHF. The CDR3 DNA reads as TGTGCCAGCAGCCTGGGACAGTCAAATTCACCCCTCCACTTT.

The sample holds a few counts of this clone. The chain carries TRBV18 and TRBJ2-5; D is possibly TRBD2 (6 bases). Trimming shortened V by 1 base and J by 2 bases, and 14 bases separated the two germline ends. The length of the CDR3 is 16 residues. Looked up from germline, CDR1 is KGHSH and CDR2 is LQKENI. The DNA for the CDR3 is TGTGCCAGCTCACCACTAAATAGCGGCGGACAAGAGACCCAGTACTTC. It yields the protein CASSPLNSGGQETQYF.

V gene TRBV28 combines with J gene TRBJ2-1; maybe TRBD2 (6 bases). The CDR3 length is 14 residues. V was clipped by 2 bases and J by 9 bases, with 14 bases between them. Germline CDR1 reads MDHEN; CDR2 reads SYDVKM. CDR3 nucleotides: TGTGCCAGCAGTTTAATGTCGGGAGTTAGTGAGCAGTTCTTC. It specifies CASSLMSGVSEQFF.

The gene calls are TRBV19 and TRBJ2-7, with 7 nucleotides matching TRBD1. Germline V gives CDR1 LNHDA, CDR2 SQIVND (reference sequence). The V segment lost 2 bases and the J segment 4 bases; nucleotides outside the gene matches: 5. The CDR3 runs to 14 residues. The CDR3 loop reads CASSISTGEYEQYF. The CDR3 nucleotides are TGTGCCAGTAGTATATCCACAGGGGAGTACGAGCAGTACTTC. The full variable domain, in which reference TRBV19 and TRBJ2-7 provide the parts outside the CDR3, is DGGITQSPKYLFRKEGQNVTLSCEQNLNHDAMYWYRQDPGQGLRLIYYSQIVNDFQKGDIAEGYSVSREKKESFPLTVTSAQKNPTAFYLCASSISTGEYEQYFGPGTRLTVT.

This rearrangement joins TRBV5-1 to TRBJ2-6, with 10 nucleotides matching TRBD1. CDR1 and CDR2 from the germline V gene are SGHRS and YFSETQ. The CDR3 extends over 18 amino acids. The V and J ends lost 0 bases and 2 bases, in that order; junction bases with no gene match: 5. The CDR3 nucleotides are TGCGCCAGCAGCTTGGGGGACAGGGGACGGACTGGGGCCAACGTCCTGACTTTC. Its translation: CASSLGDRGRTGANVLTF.

The J gene is TRBJ1-1, the V gene TRBV7-2; D is perhaps TRBD1 (5 bases). Trimming removed 3 bases from V and 3 bases from J, with 11 bases in between. From germline, CDR1 is SGHTA and CDR2 FQGNSA. This CDR3 region has 14 residues. CDR3 coding DNA: TGTGCCAGCAGCTTCCGACAGTGGGACACTGAAGCTTTCTTT. Translating gives CASSFRQWDTEAFF.

The rearrangement links TRBV28 to TRBJ1-2, with no clear D. This CDR3 contains 14 residues. V was clipped by 3 bases and J by 4 bases, with 12 bases between them. Germline loops: CDR1 MDHEN, CDR2 SYDVKM. The CDR3 DNA sequence: TGTGCCAGCAGTTTTTTCACAGCCCGCTATGGCTACACCTTC. Translation: CASSFFTARYGYTF.

This clone was recorded a few times. V gene TRBV28 combines with J gene TRBJ2-5; the match to TRBD2 covers 8 bases. Trimming took 6 bases from V and 5 from J; bases not matched to a gene: 11. The CDR3 extends over 15 amino acids. CDR1 and CDR2 from the germline V gene are MDHEN and SYDVKM. As DNA, the CDR3 is TGTGCCAGCAGCCGGCCAGCGGGAGAGGAGGAGACCCAGTACTTC. Residues: CASSRPAGEEETQYF.

J is TRBJ2-7 and V is TRBV30; no clear D gene. In germline, CDR1 is GTSNPN, CDR2 SVGIG (reference sequence). V lost 8 bases, J lost 3 bases, and 11 bases lay in between. This CDR3 has 11 amino acids. The CDR3 DNA sequence: TGTGCCGCCCTGTCGGGCTACGAGCAGTACTTC. The encoded protein is CAALSGYEQYF.

J is TRBJ2-3 and V is TRBV7-3; D not certain. CDR1 and CDR2 (germline): SGHTA, FQGTGA. CDR3 length: 12 residues. V lost 4 bases, J lost 8 bases, and 10 bases lay in between. The CDR3 DNA reads as TGTGCCAGCAGCTCCTCTCCGGGTACGCAGTATTTT. Its protein product is CASSSSPGTQYF.

This chain links TRBV25-1 with TRBJ1-1; 9 bases fit TRBD1. The V and J ends lost 8 bases and 7 bases, in that order; junction bases with no gene match: 5. The CDR3 loop spans 12 amino acids. Germline assignment: CDR1 MGHDK and CDR2 SYGVNS. CDR3 sequence reads: CASVDRGNEAFF. CDR3 sequence (DNA): TGTGCCAGCGTAGACAGGGGGAATGAAGCTTTCTTT.

This chain joins TRBV7-2 and TRBJ2-7, with TRBD1 identical over 7 bases. The J segment lost 7 bases and the V segment lost 5 bases, leaving 14 bases of the junction unmatched. Germline loops: CDR1 SGHTA, CDR2 FQGNSA. This CDR3 has 15 amino acids. Here the CDR3 DNA reads TGTGCCAGCAGCCCCCGGCCACAGGGGACGCGGGAGCAGTACTTC. Its translation is CASSPRPQGTREQYF.

The V call is TRBV28, the J call TRBJ1-1; perhaps TRBD1 as D (6 bases). V dropped 11 bases and J dropped 0 bases, with 13 bases sitting between them. Per germline, CDR1 MDHEN and CDR2 SYDVKM. The CDR3 has 13 residues. CDR3 sequence (DNA): TGTGCCTATAGCGGGGGCATGAACACTGAAGCTTTCTTT. Its protein is CAYSGGMNTEAFF.

The rearrangement links TRBV6-5 to TRBJ1-2; no definite D call. The length of the CDR3 is 16 residues. V gave up 0 bases and J gave up 0 bases, with 11 bases separating them. Germline V gene sequence: CDR1 MNHEY, CDR2 SVGAGI. The CDR3 here is CASSYSSRRTNYGYTF. The CDR3, as DNA: TGTGCCAGCAGTTACTCTAGTAGGAGGACTAACTATGGCTACACCTTC.

The V gene is TRBV4-3, the J gene TRBJ2-7, with a tentative D call TRBD2 (6 bases). V lost 9 bases to trimming and J lost 3 bases, with 15 bases between them. Germline V gene data show CDR1 as LGHNA and CDR2 as YSLEER. The length of the CDR3 is 13 residues. The CDR3 is CASSPTGVYEQYF. CDR3 sequence (DNA): TGCGCCAGTAGTCCGACGGGAGTCTACGAGCAGTACTTC.

The chain uses TRBV9 and TRBJ2-7; a weak D match, TRBD1 (6 bases). The CDR3 contains 14 residues. V shed 0 bases and J shed 2 bases, with 9 bases lying between them. The germline gives CDR1 SGDLS, CDR2 YYNGEE. The CDR3 reads CASSVDTGPYEQYF. The DNA for the CDR3 is TGTGCCAGCAGCGTAGACACAGGGCCCTACGAGCAGTACTTC.

This clone was observed a few times. The gene calls are TRBV27 and TRBJ2-7; TRBD2 matches at 7 bases. From germline, CDR1 is MNHEY and CDR2 SMNVEV (reference sequence). V dropped 6 bases and J dropped 2; count of bases not matched to a gene: 4. This CDR3 spans 13 amino acids. The CDR3 sequence: CASRPGGPYEQYF. The CDR3 DNA reads as TGTGCCAGCAGACCGGGGGGTCCCTACGAGCAGTACTTC.

The V and J genes are TRBV7-3 and TRBJ2-3, with D unresolved. Germline CDR1 reads SGHTA; CDR2 reads FQGTGA. The CDR3 has 13 amino acids. V dropped 4 bases and J dropped 1 base, with 6 bases sitting between them. The chain's CDR3 is CASSSPGTDTQYF. DNA for the CDR3: TGTGCCAGCAGCTCCCCCGGCACAGATACGCAGTATTTT.